Given below is one TCR beta chain in context. The CDR3 is 15 amino acids. The germline V gene has CDR1 MNHEY and CDR2 SVGEGT. V trimming: 6 bases; J trimming: 6 bases; junction bases outside the gene matches: 10. The sample originates from a study of blood T cell repertoires in COVID-19. The overall study: From T cells, B-cell-depleted T cells, or PBMCs came the material, which was cDNA or gDNA.

In the study's own analysis: It was from reference gene primer amplification that nucleated cell counts were estimated. Profiling relied on immunoSEQ multiplex PCR, and the TCRdb table lists in-frame clones only, not all of them. D and trimming come from the DNA, and the V and J calls and clone size come from that table. The repertoire has 45,000 to 65,000 clones, around 83% of them found once; the top ten carry over 6%. This clonotype was sampled from a man between 70 and 80 years old with active COVID-19. Sequencing was done on a sample of peripheral blood. The chain combines TRBV6-2 or TRBV6-3 with TRBJ2-2, with 7 bases lining up with TRBD1. CDR3 residues: CASSSGQTLSGELFF. The CDR3 DNA reads as TGTGCCAGCAGCTCGGGACAGACACTTTCCGGGGAGCTGTTTTTT.